This T cell receptor (beta chain) is drawn from a study of shared clonotypes between healthy human individuals. Sorted subsets were amplified in replicate PCRs using 150 to 250 ng DNA, 25,000 to 30,000 T cell genomes. Sequencing was performed with immunoSEQ multiplex PCR; in TCRdb, only in-frame clones are kept and a portion is missing. The repertoire consists of approximately 1.4 million clones, with 95% to 99% occurring once and the leading ten covering less than 0.55%. The CDR3 covers 16 residues. Trimming left V 2 bases short and J 4 bases short, with 17 bases between. Germline V gene data show CDR1 as MNHNY and CDR2 as SVGAGI (reference sequence).

Sequenced: naive CD4+ T cells sorted from blood. This sample's subset: CD45RA+ positively selected. The clonotype comes from a man in his thirties or forties in good health. V is TRBV6-6 and J is TRBJ1-2; no firm D call. The CDR3 nucleotides read TGTGCCAGCAGTTACCCTAGGGAAGCAACCCTCTATGGCTACACCTTC. Amino acid sequence: CASSYPREATLYGYTF.